This TCR beta chain is from a study of T cells in Graves' hyperthyroidism and ophthalmopathy. This CDR3 spans 15 amino acids. Per germline, CDR1 ENHRY and CDR2 SYGVKD. V was trimmed by 6 bases and J by 7 bases, leaving 21 bases between them. From RNA transcripts, TCR beta CDR3 regions were amplified. The HTBI primer set drove a first-round RT-PCR of the TCR CDR3. One entry per CDR3 protein results from TCRdb running MiXCR on the multiplex PCR reads. This sample has hundreds of thousands of distinct CDR3 sequences, with roughly 40% found just once. What was sequenced was blood. J is TRBJ1-1 and V is TRBV10-3; a possible D gene is TRBD1 (5 bases). The receptor was isolated from a man aged 18 to 29 with Graves' hyperthyroidism. CDR3 sequence reads: CAISSGVTSTNEAFF. CDR3 bases: TGTGCCATCAGCTCGGGGGTCACATCAACTAATGAAGCTTTCTTT.